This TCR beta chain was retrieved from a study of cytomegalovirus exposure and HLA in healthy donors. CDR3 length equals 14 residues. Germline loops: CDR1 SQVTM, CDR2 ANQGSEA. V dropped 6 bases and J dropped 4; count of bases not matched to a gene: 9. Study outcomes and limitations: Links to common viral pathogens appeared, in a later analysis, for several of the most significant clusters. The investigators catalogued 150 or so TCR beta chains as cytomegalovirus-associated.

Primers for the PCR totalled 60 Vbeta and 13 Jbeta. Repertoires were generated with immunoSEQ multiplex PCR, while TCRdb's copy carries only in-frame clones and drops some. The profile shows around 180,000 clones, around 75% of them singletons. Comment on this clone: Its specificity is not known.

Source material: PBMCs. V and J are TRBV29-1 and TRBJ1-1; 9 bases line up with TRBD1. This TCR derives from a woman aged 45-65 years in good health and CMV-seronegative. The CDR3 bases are TGCAGCGTGGGATTGACAGGGGGACTCACTGAAGCTTTCTTT. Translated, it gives CSVGLTGGLTEAFF. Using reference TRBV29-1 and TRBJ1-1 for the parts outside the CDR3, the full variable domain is SAVISQKPSRDICQRGTSLTIQCQVDSQVTMMFWYRQQPGQSLTLIATANQGSEATYESGFVIDKFPISRPNLTFSTLTVSNMSPEDSSIYLCSVGLTGGLTEAFFGQGTRLTVV.